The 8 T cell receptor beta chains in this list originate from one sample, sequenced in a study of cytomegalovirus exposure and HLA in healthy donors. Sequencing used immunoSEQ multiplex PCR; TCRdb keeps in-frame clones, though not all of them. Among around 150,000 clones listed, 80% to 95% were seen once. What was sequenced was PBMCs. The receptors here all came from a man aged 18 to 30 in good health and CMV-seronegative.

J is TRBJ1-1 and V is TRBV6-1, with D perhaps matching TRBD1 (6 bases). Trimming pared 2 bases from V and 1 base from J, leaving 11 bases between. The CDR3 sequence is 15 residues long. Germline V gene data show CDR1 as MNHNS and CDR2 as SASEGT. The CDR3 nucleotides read TGTGCCAGCAGTGAATTTGCGACAGGGAACACTGAAGCTTTCTTT. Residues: CASSEFATGNTEAFF.

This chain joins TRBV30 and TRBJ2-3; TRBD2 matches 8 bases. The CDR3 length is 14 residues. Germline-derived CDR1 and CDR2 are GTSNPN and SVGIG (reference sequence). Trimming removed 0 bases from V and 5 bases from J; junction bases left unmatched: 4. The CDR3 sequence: CAWSVRGDVDTQYF. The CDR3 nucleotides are TGTGCCTGGAGTGTGCGGGGGGATGTAGATACGCAGTATTTT.

CDR3 region: CASSSTAHRGREQYV. CDR3 DNA sequence: TGTGCCAGCAGCTCGACCGCGCACAGGGGGCGCGAGCAGTACGTC. The chain employs TRBV7-8 and TRBJ2-7; 9 bases are a match to TRBD1. CDR1 is SGHVS and CDR2 is FQNEAQ in the germline V gene. The junction had 10 bases not matched to a gene; V was cut back by 4 bases and J by 6 bases. The CDR3 has 15 amino acids.

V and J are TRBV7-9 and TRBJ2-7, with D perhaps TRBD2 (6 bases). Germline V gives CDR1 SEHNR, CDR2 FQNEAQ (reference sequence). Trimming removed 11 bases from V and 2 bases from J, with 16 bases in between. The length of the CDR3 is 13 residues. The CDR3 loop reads CAAGRGATYEQYF. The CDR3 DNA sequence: TGTGCCGCGGGGCGGGGAGCAACCTACGAGCAGTACTTC.

The CDR3 here is CASSLEWGVGTNYGYTF. CDR3 nucleotide sequence: TGTGCCAGCAGCTTGGAATGGGGAGTTGGAACTAACTATGGCTACACCTTC. The chain joins TRBV5-8 to TRBJ1-2; no clear D. CDR3 length: 17 amino acids. Germline-derived CDR1 and CDR2 are SGHTS and YDEGEE. The V end was cut by 0 bases, the J end by 0 bases, with 15 bases between.

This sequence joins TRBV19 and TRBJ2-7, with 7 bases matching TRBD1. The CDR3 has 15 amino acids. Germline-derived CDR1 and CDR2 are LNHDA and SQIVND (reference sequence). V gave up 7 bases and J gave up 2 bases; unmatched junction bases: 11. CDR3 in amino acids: CASKSSSGTAYEQYF. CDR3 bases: TGTGCCAGTAAATCCAGCTCCGGGACAGCCTACGAGCAGTACTTC.

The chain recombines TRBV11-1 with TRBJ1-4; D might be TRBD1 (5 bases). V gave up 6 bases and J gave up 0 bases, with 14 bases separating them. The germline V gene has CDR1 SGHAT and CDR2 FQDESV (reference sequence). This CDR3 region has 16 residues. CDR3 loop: CASSDSHRTTNEKLFF. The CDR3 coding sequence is TGTGCCAGCAGTGATTCTCACAGGACAACTAATGAAAAACTGTTTTTT.

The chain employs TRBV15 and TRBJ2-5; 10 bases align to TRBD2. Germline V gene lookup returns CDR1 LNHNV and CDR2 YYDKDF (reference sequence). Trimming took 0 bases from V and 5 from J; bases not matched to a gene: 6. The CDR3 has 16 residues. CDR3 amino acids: CATSRERAGGPETQYF. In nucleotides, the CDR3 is TGTGCCACCAGCAGAGAACGAGCGGGGGGGCCGGAGACCCAGTACTTC.